A selection of T cell receptor beta chains follows, all from one sample in a study of T cells of healthy individuals. TCRdb analysed the 5' RACE reads with MiXCR anew, one entry per CDR3 protein. There are fewer than 75,000 distinct CDR3 sequences in the sample; roughly 15% occur only once, and about 4.4% lies in the top ten. These receptors all stem from a human donor in good health. CDR3s include the opening cysteine and the closing phenylalanine or tryptophan. D genes are given only for firm matches. Only part of the rows carry a size: once, few, many, or a class if the clone is expanded.

d_gene,j_gene,v_gene,abundance,CDR3nt,CDR3aa
-,TRBJ2-3,TRBV2,-,TGTGCCAGCAGTGAAACAGGGAGGCGAGATACGCAGTATTTT,CASSETGRRDTQYF
TRBD2,TRBJ2-1,TRBV20-1,many,TGCAGTGCTAGAGTGGTTAGCGGGATCGGCAATGAGCAGTTCTTC,CSARVVSGIGNEQFF
-,TRBJ1-1,TRBV28,many,TGTGCCAGCGCCCCTACAGGGCTTAGGACTGAAGCTTTCTTT,CASAPTGLRTEAFF
-,TRBJ2-5,TRBV7-9,-,TGTGCCAGCACACTTTCCTACGGGGGCGACCAAGAGACCCAGTACTTC,CASTLSYGGDQETQYF
TRBD1,TRBJ1-6,TRBV5-1,few,TGCGCCAGCAGCCGAGGGACAGCAAGCTCCTATAATTCACCCCTCCACTTT,CASSRGTASSYNSPLHF
TRBD2,TRBJ2-2,TRBV20-1,-,TGCAGTGCTAGTGTTAGCGGGGGGAGGAACACCGGGGAGCTGTTTTTT,CSASVSGGRNTGELFF
TRBD2,TRBJ2-5,TRBV3-1,-,TGTGCCAGCAGCCAGGGAACGGGGGGACGCCTCCAAGAGACCCAGTACTTC,CASSQGTGGRLQETQYF
TRBD1,TRBJ1-4,TRBV7-2,few,TGTGCCAGCAGCTTAGTGACAGGGGCAGGGACTCAGGGACTGTTTTTT,CASSLVTGAGTQGLFF
-,TRBJ2-7,TRBV12-3/TRBV12-4,-,TGTGCCAGCTGCCCTGCGCGGGGCCGCCCTGGGGAGCAGTACTTC,CASCPARGRPGEQYF
-,TRBJ2-1,TRBV12-3/TRBV12-4,many,TGTGCCAGCAGTTTCTTGCGCAATGAGCAGTTCTTC,CASSFLRNEQFF
-,TRBJ2-7,TRBV11-2,-,TGTGCCAGCAGCTCGGGACCTTTTCCCCCGTACTTC,CASSSGPFPPYF
-,TRBJ2-7,TRBV29-1,many,TGCAGCGTCGCAAATTCCGGGGTTGGGGGCGAGCAGTACTTC,CSVANSGVGGEQYF
-,TRBJ2-5,TRBV10-3,-,TGTGCCATCAACGCTGAGTACCAAGAGACCCAGTACTTC,CAINAEYQETQYF
-,TRBJ2-1,TRBV11-1,-,TGTGCCAGCAGCTCAACACAGGGAACCGAGCAGTTCTTC,CASSSTQGTEQFF
TRBD2,TRBJ2-3,TRBV6-4,medium-sized,TGTGCCAGCAGTGAAAGCGGGGGGGCCACAGATACGCAGTATTTT,CASSESGGATDTQYF
TRBD1,TRBJ2-7,TRBV19,-,TGTGCCAGTAGCAACAGGGGCGACGAGGAGTACTTC,CASSNRGDEEYF
-,TRBJ2-6,TRBV14,many,TGTGCCAGCAGCCAAGTGGCAGGTTGGACCAACGTCCTGACTTTC,CASSQVAGWTNVLTF
-,TRBJ1-2,TRBV20-1,few,TGCAGTGCTAGTTTAGGGCAGCGAACTAACTATGGCTACACCTTC,CSASLGQRTNYGYTF
TRBD1,TRBJ1-4,TRBV4-2,-,TGTGCCAGCAGCCAGGGCGACAGGGTTGAAAAACTGTTTTTT,CASSQGDRVEKLFF
TRBD2,TRBJ2-2,TRBV20-1,-,TGCAGTGCCCGGACAGGATTAGCGGGGGCGGTCACCGAGGAGCTGTTTTTT,CSARTGLAGAVTEELFF
-,TRBJ1-5,TRBV10-3,few,TGTGCCATCAGTGAGTCTCGACAGCCCCAGCATTTT,CAISESRQPQHF
TRBD2,TRBJ2-7,TRBV29-1,once,TGCAGCGTCAGGGGACAAACTAGCGGCCTCTACGAGCAGTACTTC,CSVRGQTSGLYEQYF